A single sample is the source of the 30 T cell receptor beta chains below, sequenced in a study of molecular identifiers for immune sequencing clone quantification. TCRdb independently ran MiXCR on the PCR reads; one entry per CDR3 protein. The sample shows 40,000 to 45,000 distinct CDR3 sequences, roughly a fifth of them seen only once. The specimen sequenced was naive CD8+ T cells from blood, with Jurkat cell RNA spiked in. Regarding subset: FACS-sorted CD8+CD4-CCR7+CD45RA+ naive T cells. The receptor source for this set is a human donor in good health. Some libraries in this study had Jurkat cell RNA spiked in.

This clonotype was recorded once. The CDR3 ends on some other residue instead of the conserved phenylalanine or tryptophan, so this is likely a read error. The limits of the CDR3 on the DNA are not certain, so only TCRdb's listed CDR3 is given. The chain recombines TRBV6-6 with TRBJ2-1. Germline V gives CDR1 MNHNY, CDR2 SVGAGI (reference sequence). A total of 14 residues make up the CDR3, ends included. CDR3 in amino acids: CASSYGLFDNEQSC.

In regard to this clonotype: This could be a read error, since a much larger clone is one nucleotide away. The chain employs TRBV6-2 or TRBV6-3 and TRBJ2-3, with 8 bases that match TRBD1. V shed 3 bases, J shed 7 bases, and the junction held 30 bases outside the gene matches. This CDR3 has 22 amino acids. Per germline, CDR1 MNHEY and CDR2 SVGEGT. The chain's CDR3 is CASSYPGQALPRGIWETYTQYF. The CDR3, as DNA: TGTGCCAGCAGTTATCCGGGACAGGCCCTTCCCAGGGGGATTTGGGAGACATATACGCAGTATTTT.

A remark on this clonotype: A junction boundary mismatches the germline segment, possibly from a read error. V and J are TRBV6-5 and TRBJ2-1, with a tentative D call TRBD1 (5 bases). This CDR3 is 18 amino acids long. CDR1 is MNHEY and CDR2 is SVGAGI in the germline V gene. The CDR3 region has the DNA TGTGCCAGCGGTTACTCGATCAGGGCCGGGCCGATCTACAATGAGCGGTTCTTC. The encoded protein is CASGYSIRAGPIYNERFF.

This clonotype was picked up many times. The chain couples TRBV19 to TRBJ2-3; 9 positions agree with TRBD1. The CDR3 has 16 residues. Per germline, CDR1 LNHDA and CDR2 SQIVND (reference sequence). V dropped 6 bases and J dropped 2; count of bases not matched to a gene: 9. The CDR3 sequence is CASSPGQGLSTDTQYF. For the CDR3, the DNA is TGTGCCAGTAGCCCGGGACAGGGATTATCCACAGATACGCAGTATTTT.

In its sample, this clonotype was seen many times. The chain links TRBV29-1 to TRBJ2-7; TRBD1 matches at 8 bases. Looked up from germline, CDR1 is SQVTM and CDR2 is ANQGSEA. This CDR3 contains 12 residues. Germline trimming cut 6 bases from V and 3 bases from J; bases unmatched to any gene: 4. Written as DNA, the CDR3 is TGCAGCGTCTCCGGGACAGGCTACGAGCAGTACTTC. This translates into CSVSGTGYEQYF.

This clonotype was picked up many times. This chain connects TRBV9 to TRBJ1-4; TRBD1 matches at 7 bases. Germline assignment: CDR1 SGDLS and CDR2 YYNGEE. The CDR3 is made up of 17 amino acids. V gave up 4 bases and J gave up 3 bases; unmatched junction bases: 12. CDR3 sequence reads: CASSPGGGTAPNEKLFF. The CDR3 DNA reads TGTGCCAGCAGCCCCGGAGGGGGCACGGCTCCTAATGAAAAACTGTTTTTT.

This clonotype was seen at least ten times. The chain links TRBV7-9 to TRBJ2-1; TRBD2 aligns across 8 bases. CDR3 length: 17 amino acids. Germline CDR1 is SEHNR and CDR2 is FQNEAQ (reference sequence). J gave up 0 bases and V 1 base, and 5 bases lay outside the gene matches. This CDR3 is CASSLVMSGSSYNEQFF. Written as DNA, the CDR3 is TGTGCCAGCAGCTTAGTGATGAGCGGGAGCTCCTACAATGAGCAGTTCTTC.

This clonotype occurred many times. The chain is built from TRBV19 and TRBJ1-5, with a weak D call TRBD1 (6 bases). From germline, CDR1 is LNHDA and CDR2 SQIVND (reference sequence). Trimming removed 7 bases at V and 0 bases at J, with 13 bases between. The CDR3 has 15 residues. CDR3: CASTYWGASNQPQHF. DNA of the CDR3: TGTGCCAGTACATACTGGGGGGCTAGCAATCAGCCCCAGCATTTT.

This clonotype was picked up many times. V gene TRBV5-1 combines with J gene TRBJ1-1, with 11 bases matching TRBD1. The germline V gene encodes CDR1 SGHRS and CDR2 YFSETQ. The CDR3 contains 16 residues. Trimming cost V 3 bases and J 3 bases; bases outside gene matches: 7. The chain's CDR3 is CASSWTGGGTDTEAFF. For the CDR3, the DNA is TGCGCCAGCAGCTGGACAGGGGGCGGTACGGACACTGAAGCTTTCTTT.

The J gene is TRBJ2-2, the V gene TRBV29-1, with D possibly TRBD1 on 6 matching bases. V lost 0 bases and J lost 4, with 9 bases in between. In germline, CDR1 is SQVTM, CDR2 ANQGSEA. The CDR3 totals 14 residues. The CDR3 protein is CSVEEGAGTGELFF. Written as DNA, the CDR3 is TGCAGCGTTGAAGAGGGGGCAGGCACCGGGGAGCTGTTTTTT.

Concerning this clonotype: Possible read error: a much larger clone is one base away. The chain recombines TRBV4-1 with TRBJ2-1; 8 nucleotides line up with TRBD2. Germline lookup yields CDR1 MGHRA and CDR2 YSYEKL. This CDR3 has 18 residues. The CDR3, as DNA: TGCGCCCGCAGCCAAGATGATCTCGGTCGGGAGGGCAGGAATGAGCAGTTCTTC. Its protein is CARSQDDLGREGRNEQFF.

This clonotype was recorded only once. Compared with germline, one end of the junction differs, possibly owing to a read error. The J gene is TRBJ2-7, the V gene TRBV25-1, with 11 bases matching TRBD2. Looked up from germline, CDR1 is MGHDK and CDR2 is SYGVNS. The CDR3 has 16 amino acids. The CDR3 DNA reads TGTGCCAGCAGCGGGGGGTTTAGCGGGGGGGGCCTCGAGCAGTATTTC. Its translation: CASSGGFSGGGLEQYF.

The CDR3 sequence is CAWSVSDRAHQPQHF. CDR3 DNA sequence: TGTGCCTGGAGTGTCTCGGACAGGGCGCATCAGCCCCAGCATTTT. The rearrangement joins TRBV30 to TRBJ1-5, with 8 nucleotides matching TRBD1. The germline gives CDR1 GTSNPN, CDR2 SVGIG (reference sequence). Losses at the gene ends were 0 bases for V and 5 bases for J; bases not matched to a gene: 6. The CDR3 length is 15 residues.

Concerning this clonotype itself: The junction departs from germline at one end; a sequencing error may be responsible. This chain links TRBV7-6 with TRBJ1-1; 8 nucleotides agree with TRBD1. This CDR3 is 15 amino acids long. Germline CDR1 reads SGHVS; CDR2 reads FNYEAQ. CDR3 loop: CASSLWAGGLVEAFF. The CDR3 bases are TGTGCCAGCAGCCTTTGGGCAGGGGGCTTGGTTGAAGCTTTCTTC.

Ten or more counts support this clonotype. The chain uses TRBV27 and TRBJ2-3; D uncertain. This CDR3 is 14 amino acids long. Trimming shortened V by 2 bases and J by 1 base, and 7 bases separated the two germline ends. In germline, CDR1 is MNHEY, CDR2 SMNVEV (reference sequence). The CDR3 nucleotides read TGTGCCAGCAGTTTAATATCTGGCACAGATACGCAGTATTTT. Translated, it gives CASSLISGTDTQYF.

This clonotype was recorded at least ten times. This chain connects TRBV30 to TRBJ2-2; D tentatively fits TRBD1 or TRBD2 (5 bases each). Trimming took 3 bases from V and 6 from J, leaving 8 bases between them. The CDR3 totals 12 residues. Germline V gene lookup returns CDR1 GTSNPN and CDR2 SVGIG (reference sequence). CDR3 nucleotides: TGTGCCTGGAGATGGGGGTCCGGGGAGCTGTTTTTT. This translates into CAWRWGSGELFF.

This clonotype was counted at least ten times. The gene calls are TRBV4-3 and TRBJ2-2; D is perhaps TRBD1 (5 bases). The length of the CDR3 is 14 residues. From germline, CDR1 is LGHNA and CDR2 YSLEER. The ends were cut back, 3 bases at V and 5 bases at J, with 10 bases in the middle. The CDR3 bases are TGCGCCAGCAGCCAGGCCAGGGTTACCGGGGAGCTGTTTTTT. Its protein is CASSQARVTGELFF.

This clonotype showed up many times. The chain is built from TRBV27 and TRBJ2-7, with 11 bases matching TRBD2. The J segment lost 6 bases and the V segment lost 2 bases, leaving 3 bases of the junction unmatched. CDR1 and CDR2 (germline): MNHEY, SMNVEV (reference sequence). The CDR3 covers 14 residues. The CDR3 spells CASSLLAGGGEQYF. DNA for the CDR3: TGTGCCAGCAGTTTACTAGCGGGAGGAGGCGAGCAGTACTTC.

This clonotype was found many times. The chain combines TRBV3-1 with TRBJ2-2; D is possibly TRBD1 (5 bases). With 4 bases removed from V and 5 bases from J, the gap between germline ends came to 8 bases. The CDR3 length is 13 residues. Per germline, CDR1 LGHDT and CDR2 YNNKEL (reference sequence). CDR3 residues: CASSLGDTGELFF. The CDR3 region has the DNA TGTGCCAGCAGCCTAGGGGATACCGGGGAGCTGTTTTTT.

As for this clonotype: Being one base from a much bigger clone, this may be a read error. The CDR3 end shows no conserved phenylalanine or tryptophan, and so a read error is likely. The rearrangement links TRBV9 to TRBJ1-2; D is undetermined. Trimming took 4 bases from V and 0 from J, leaving 7 bases between them. CDR1 SGDLS and CDR2 YYNGEE come from the germline V gene. The CDR3 totals 13 residues. CDR3 nucleotides: TGTGCCAGCAGCATAAGAGCTAACTATGGCTACACCGTC. Encoded protein: CASSIRANYGYTV.

This clonotype was seen at least ten times. The chain employs TRBV7-8 and TRBJ2-1; 10 bases are a match to TRBD2. In germline, CDR1 is SGHVS, CDR2 FQNEAQ. V gave up 6 bases and J gave up 2 bases; unmatched junction bases: 4. The CDR3 length is 15 residues. The CDR3 reads CASRSSGGAYNEQFF. CDR3 in DNA: TGTGCCAGCAGATCTAGCGGGGGAGCCTACAATGAGCAGTTCTTC.

At least ten counts were recorded for this clonotype. This chain joins TRBV5-1 and TRBJ2-1; 12 bases align to TRBD2. The CDR3 extends over 15 amino acids. J was trimmed by 9 bases and V by 4 bases; bases with no gene match: 8. Germline CDR1 and CDR2: SGHRS and YFSETQ. In DNA form, the CDR3 reads TGCGCCAGCAGCCCCGGACTAGCGGGATACGGTGAGCAGTTCTTC. Encoded protein: CASSPGLAGYGEQFF.

This clonotype appeared many times. The chain uses TRBV20-1 and TRBJ1-3, with D unresolved. Germline V CDR1 and CDR2: DFQATT, SNEGSKA (reference sequence). This CDR3 region has 15 residues. V gave up 2 bases and J gave up 0 bases, with 11 bases separating them. In nucleotides, the CDR3 is TGCAGTGCTAGATCGTTTTCAGACTCTGGAAACACCATATATTTT. This encodes CSARSFSDSGNTIYF.

This clonotype was counted ten times or more. V gene TRBV29-1 combines with J gene TRBJ2-7, with TRBD1 matching over 7 bases. With 7 bases clipped from V and 1 base from J, the junction kept 10 bases outside the gene matches. The germline CDR1 and CDR2 sequences are SQVTM and ANQGSEA. There are 14 residues in the CDR3. CDR3 DNA: TGCAGCGCTGTTTTTATGACAGGGTCCTACGAGCAGTACTTC. Encoded protein: CSAVFMTGSYEQYF.

This clonotype was seen many times. The chain employs TRBV7-6 and TRBJ2-7; 14 bases fit TRBD2. Trimming took 8 bases from V and 0 from J; bases not matched to a gene: 6. The CDR3 extends over 16 amino acids. Germline CDR1 SGHVS, CDR2 FNYEAQ. The CDR3 sequence is CASGGTSGGSSYEQYF. The CDR3 nucleotides read TGTGCCAGCGGAGGGACTAGCGGGGGTAGCTCCTACGAGCAGTACTTC.

This clonotype was recorded many times. The CDR3 region has the DNA TGTGCCAGCAGCTTGGCGGGAGGGCCGGTAGAGACCCAGTACTTC. As protein: CASSLAGGPVETQYF. The J gene is TRBJ2-5, the V gene TRBV5-4; 8 nucleotides agree with TRBD2. The CDR3 extends over 15 amino acids. V gave up 0 bases and J gave up 4 bases; unmatched junction bases: 5. Per germline, CDR1 SGHNT and CDR2 YYREEE (reference sequence).

The table lists this clonotype with many counts. The chain uses TRBV7-9 and TRBJ2-2; 9 nucleotides match TRBD1. CDR3 length equals 16 residues. V dropped 3 bases and J dropped 4; count of bases not matched to a gene: 6. In germline, CDR1 is SEHNR, CDR2 FQNEAQ (reference sequence). CDR3 in DNA: TGTGCCAGCAGCTTCTCCGGGACAGGGTTCACCGGGGAGCTGTTTTTT. Translated: CASSFSGTGFTGELFF.

This clonotype was seen ten or more times. The V gene is TRBV5-6, the J gene TRBJ2-5; D call uncertain. The CDR3 totals 14 residues. V dropped 1 base and J dropped 5 bases, with 12 bases sitting between them. From germline, CDR1 is SGHDT and CDR2 YYEEEE. The CDR3, as DNA: TGTGCCAGCAGCTTGCGCGGCAGACCGGAGACCCAGTACTTC. Its protein is CASSLRGRPETQYF.

This clonotype occurred many times. The chain links TRBV12-3 or TRBV12-4 to TRBJ1-1, with D maybe TRBD1 (5 bases). The germline V and J ends were trimmed by 6 bases and 6 bases, with 11 bases remaining between them. This CDR3 comprises 12 residues. CDR3 in DNA: TGTGCCAGCAGCACTGGGGACTCTGAAGCTTTCTTT. It translates to CASSTGDSEAFF.

This clonotype has a count of ten or more. The V and J genes are TRBV2 and TRBJ1-5, with 7 nucleotides matching TRBD1. Trimming at V came to 6 bases and at J to 0 bases, leaving 5 bases not matched to a gene. The CDR3 is 15 residues long. Germline loops: CDR1 SNHLY, CDR2 FYNNEI. The CDR3 sequence is CASRGGTDSNQPQHF. Written as DNA, the CDR3 is TGTGCCAGCAGGGGCGGGACAGATAGCAATCAGCCCCAGCATTTT.